Below, 24 T cell receptor beta chains from the same sample are listed, as sequenced in a study of T-cell memory formation after mild COVID-19. TCRdb re-called the 5' RACE reads through MiXCR, storing one row per CDR3 protein. The table has 140,000 or so distinct CDR3 sequences, roughly 13% seen once. Material: PBMCs or a T cell subset sorted from them (not recorded which). The receptors stem from an adult woman who had mild COVID-19 (a few samples of this study predate the infection). Cell type and time point are not known.

V and J are TRBV7-2 and TRBJ1-2; 9 bases align to TRBD1. The V and J ends lost 4 bases and 6 bases, in that order; junction bases with no gene match: 12. Germline values: CDR1 SGHTA, CDR2 FQGNSA. This CDR3 has 16 amino acids. For the CDR3, the DNA is TGTGCCAGCAGCTCCTACACGGGACAGGGTCATAATGGCTACACCTTC. This sequence encodes CASSSYTGQGHNGYTF. The full variable domain, its missing parts supplied by reference TRBV7-2 and TRBJ1-2, is GAGVSQSPSNKVTEKGKDVELRCDPISGHTALYWYRQSLGQGLEFLIYFQGNSAPDKSGLPSDRFSAERTGGSVSTLTIQRTQQEDSAVYLCASSSYTGQGHNGYTFGSGTRLTVV.

The V gene is TRBV20-1, the J gene TRBJ2-3, with 9 bases lining up with TRBD2. This CDR3 comprises 15 residues. Germline V gene sequence: CDR1 DFQATT, CDR2 SNEGSKA (reference sequence). The trim removed 7 bases at V and 5 bases at J, leaving 13 bases unmatched. CDR3 nucleotides: TGCAGTGGTTACTCGCGGGAGGGCCTTGGAGATACGCAGTATTTT. Amino acid sequence: CSGYSREGLGDTQYF.

This clonotype occurred a few times. The chain employs TRBV15 and TRBJ2-7, with 11 bases lining up with TRBD2. CDR1 LNHNV and CDR2 YYDKDF come from the germline V gene (reference sequence). Germline trimming cut 0 bases from V and 6 bases from J; bases unmatched to any gene: 7. The CDR3 has 16 amino acids. CDR3 DNA sequence: TGTGCCACCAGCAGAGATCGTAGCGGGAGGGCCTTCGAGCAGTACTTC. Protein product: CATSRDRSGRAFEQYF.

There are a few counts of this clonotype. The chain recombines TRBV20-1 with TRBJ2-7, with 9 bases lining up with TRBD2. The CDR3 length is 14 residues. V shed 6 bases, J shed 3 bases, and the junction held 9 bases outside the gene matches. CDR1 and CDR2 from the germline V gene are DFQATT and SNEGSKA (reference sequence). Written as DNA, the CDR3 is TGCAGTGCAATTAGCGGGGGAGCGCGCTACGAGCAGTACTTC. This translates into CSAISGGARYEQYF.

The chain uses TRBV7-9 and TRBJ2-3; no clear D. V lost 5 bases to trimming and J lost 3 bases, with 12 bases between them. In germline, CDR1 is SEHNR, CDR2 FQNEAQ (reference sequence). CDR3 size: 14 residues. The CDR3 here is CASSGYLVTDTQYF. The CDR3 DNA follows: TGTGCCAGCAGCGGCTACCTGGTAACAGATACGCAGTATTTT. The entire variable domain, with the rest obtained from reference TRBV7-9 and TRBJ2-3, is as follows: DTGVSQNPRHKITKRGQNVTFRCDPISEHNRLYWYRQTLGQGPEFLTYFQNEAQLEKSRLLSDRFSAERPKGSFSTLEIQRTEQGDSAMYLCASSGYLVTDTQYFGPGTRLTVL.

The rearrangement links TRBV6-2 or TRBV6-3 to TRBJ2-1; D call uncertain. The CDR3 is 15 amino acids. Germline values: CDR1 MNHEY, CDR2 SVGEGT. V lost 7 bases and J 0 bases, leaving 13 bases between the germline ends. The CDR3 region is CASTEEIHSYNEQFF. Here the CDR3 DNA reads TGTGCCAGCACCGAAGAGATCCACTCCTACAATGAGCAGTTCTTC.

There are a few counts of this clonotype. V gene TRBV7-9 combines with J gene TRBJ1-1; TRBD1 matches 7 bases. CDR3 length equals 15 residues. The V gene end was trimmed by 5 bases and the J gene end by 5 bases; junction bases not matched to a gene: 11. Germline V gives CDR1 SEHNR, CDR2 FQNEAQ (reference sequence). For the CDR3, the DNA is TGTGCCAGCAGCCCAACCGACAGGGCGTGGACTGAAGCTTTCTTT. Amino acid sequence: CASSPTDRAWTEAFF.

This clonotype was counted only a few times. This chain uses TRBV20-1 with TRBJ2-2; perhaps TRBD2 as D (6 bases). The CDR3 spans 15 residues. The V end was cut by 0 bases, the J end by 3 bases, with 11 bases between. Germline V gene lookup returns CDR1 DFQATT and CDR2 SNEGSKA (reference sequence). CDR3 DNA sequence: TGCAGTGCTAGAGATAGTAGACTAGACACCGGGGAGCTGTTTTTT. It codes for CSARDSRLDTGELFF.

This clonotype occurred a few times. V and J are TRBV7-6 and TRBJ2-1, with D perhaps assigned TRBD1 or TRBD2 (5 bases each). Trimming pared 5 bases from V and 8 bases from J, leaving 22 bases between. This CDR3 comprises 16 residues. Germline CDR1 is SGHVS and CDR2 is FNYEAQ. This CDR3 is CASSRFGTPLGDEQFF. The CDR3 DNA follows: TGTGCCAGCAGCCGATTCGGGACCCCTCTGGGGGATGAGCAGTTCTTC. The whole variable domain, remainder taken from reference TRBV7-6 and TRBJ2-1, is GAGVSQSPRYKVTKRGQDVALRCDPISGHVSLYWYRQALGQGPEFLTYFNYEAQQDKSGLPNDRFSAERPEGSISTLTIQRTEQRDSAMYRCASSRFGTPLGDEQFFGPGTRLTVL.

This clonotype has only a few counts. The chain combines TRBV24-1 with TRBJ2-2; D unclear. V shed 1 base and J shed 6 bases, with 5 bases lying between them. The CDR3 contains 13 residues. Per the germline V gene, CDR1 is KGHDR and CDR2 is SFDVKD. CDR3 amino acids: CATSDFWAGELFF. The CDR3 DNA reads as TGTGCCACCAGTGATTTTTGGGCCGGGGAGCTGTTTTTT.

This clonotype has a count of ten or more. CDR3 DNA sequence: TGTGCCAGCAGTGATACAACAGGGGGCACAGATACGCAGTATTTT. It yields the protein CASSDTTGGTDTQYF. The chain uses TRBV6-4 and TRBJ2-3; TRBD1 matches at 7 bases. Trimming cost V 3 bases and J 1 base; bases outside gene matches: 4. The length of the CDR3 is 15 residues. CDR1 and CDR2 from the germline V gene are MRHNA and SNTAGT.

Only a few counts were recorded for this clonotype. This chain uses TRBV5-1 with TRBJ1-4; no clear D. Trimming stripped 4 bases from V and 0 bases from J, with 10 bases between. The CDR3 length is 15 residues. The germline V gene has CDR1 SGHRS and CDR2 YFSETQ. This CDR3 reads CASSPVSPTNEKLFF. In DNA, the CDR3 is TGCGCCAGCAGCCCCGTGAGTCCAACTAATGAAAAACTGTTTTTT.

Regarding this clonotype: A clone one base away is much larger, so this may be a read error. This rearrangement joins TRBV27 to TRBJ2-1, with TRBD1 matching 9 bases. The CDR3 length is 15 residues. In germline, CDR1 is MNHEY, CDR2 SMNVEV (reference sequence). V lost 4 bases, J lost 2 bases, and 3 bases stayed unmatched. CDR3 residues: CASSYGTGPYNEQFF. CDR3 DNA: TGTGCCAGCAGTTACGGGACAGGGCCCTACAATGAGCAGTTCTTC.

The genes are TRBV5-1 and TRBJ1-1; D is perhaps TRBD1 (6 bases). There are 13 residues in the CDR3. Germline CDR1 SGHRS, CDR2 YFSETQ. V lost 4 bases, J lost 10 bases, and 17 bases lay in between. In DNA, the CDR3 is TGCGCCAGCAGCCTCGGGACACCGTATGTAGCTTTCTTT. Its protein is CASSLGTPYVAFF.

In its sample, this clonotype was seen a few times. V and J are TRBV29-1 and TRBJ2-7, with D maybe TRBD2 (8 bases). Trimming shortened V by 5 bases and J by 0 bases, and 17 bases separated the two germline ends. The CDR3 sequence is 15 residues long. Germline CDR1 reads SQVTM; CDR2 reads ANQGSEA. CDR3 DNA sequence: TGCAGCGTTCCGATTAGCGGGGACAGCTCCTACGAGCAGTACTTC. Its protein is CSVPISGDSSYEQYF.

V usage is TRBV25-1 and J usage is TRBJ1-1; 10 bases fit TRBD1. The V and J ends lost 4 bases and 3 bases, in that order; junction bases with no gene match: 8. CDR1 is MGHDK, CDR2 SYGVNS, per germline. The CDR3 runs 16 residues. CDR3 protein: CASSGQGAVFDTEAFF. The CDR3 bases are TGTGCCAGCAGTGGACAGGGGGCTGTCTTTGACACTGAAGCTTTCTTT.

V is TRBV4-3 and J is TRBJ2-7; tentative D call: TRBD1 (8 bases). The CDR3 length is 15 residues. Deletions cut 0 bases from V and 3 bases from J, with 12 bases between. The germline gives CDR1 LGHNA, CDR2 YSLEER. The CDR3 loop is CASSQENRGGYEQYF. The CDR3 DNA follows: TGCGCCAGCAGCCAAGAAAACAGGGGGGGCTACGAGCAGTACTTC.

The gene calls are TRBV7-6 and TRBJ2-1, with TRBD2 matching 7 bases. Germline V gene lookup returns CDR1 SGHVS and CDR2 FNYEAQ. The trim removed 1 base at V and 8 bases at J, leaving 8 bases unmatched. CDR3 length: 15 residues. The CDR3 DNA follows: TGTGCCAGCAGCTTAGTGGGCGGGAGTACCGATGAGCAGTTCTTC. Translation gives CASSLVGGSTDEQFF. Supplemented by reference TRBV7-6 and TRBJ2-1, the full variable domain reads GAGVSQSPRYKVTKRGQDVALRCDPISGHVSLYWYRQALGQGPEFLTYFNYEAQQDKSGLPNDRFSAERPEGSISTLTIQRTEQRDSAMYRCASSLVGGSTDEQFFGPGTRLTVL.

Ten or more counts support this clonotype. The CDR3 reads CATSRVSAGGYNEQFF. CDR3 coding DNA: TGTGCCACCAGCAGAGTTTCGGCGGGGGGGTACAATGAGCAGTTCTTC. The chain has TRBV15 and TRBJ2-1; 9 bases agree with TRBD2. CDR1 LNHNV and CDR2 YYDKDF come from the germline V gene (reference sequence). The length of the CDR3 is 16 residues. After removal of 1 base from V and 4 bases from J, the junction contained 5 bases not matched to a gene.

The chain recombines TRBV4-1 with TRBJ2-1, with D perhaps matching TRBD1 (5 bases). Germline V gene sequence: CDR1 MGHRA, CDR2 YSYEKL. This CDR3 region has 12 residues. V was trimmed by 3 bases and J by 9 bases, leaving 9 bases between them. In nucleotides, the CDR3 is TGCGCCAGCAGCCAGGCAGGGATTGAGCAGTTCTTC. This gives the protein CASSQAGIEQFF.

This chain links TRBV27 with TRBJ2-2; TRBD1 matches 7 bases. V dropped 11 bases and J dropped 3; count of bases not matched to a gene: 9. This CDR3 has 14 amino acids. The germline V gene has CDR1 MNHEY and CDR2 SMNVEV (reference sequence). The CDR3 DNA follows: TGTGCCGCCCGGCCGGGACAGTACACCGGGGAGCTGTTTTTT. Amino acid sequence: CAARPGQYTGELFF.

This clonotype has ten or more counts. The genes are TRBV20-1 and TRBJ2-7; D gene uncertain. The CDR3 extends over 12 amino acids. CDR1 and CDR2 (germline): DFQATT, SNEGSKA (reference sequence). V lost 1 base to trimming and J lost 0 bases, with 4 bases between them. CDR3 bases: TGCAGTGCTAGAGGCGTCTCCTACGAGCAGTACTTC. It is translated as CSARGVSYEQYF.

The table lists this clonotype with a few counts. V and J are TRBV24-1 and TRBJ2-2, with TRBD1 identical over 7 bases. The CDR3 length is 14 residues. Germline CDR1 KGHDR, CDR2 SFDVKD. V gave up 4 bases and J gave up 6 bases; unmatched junction bases: 4. CDR3 sequence reads: CATSDTTGPGELFF. In DNA form, the CDR3 reads TGTGCCACCAGTGACACGACAGGGCCCGGGGAGCTGTTTTTT.

The chain has TRBV29-1 and TRBJ1-1, with D possibly matching TRBD1 (5 bases). This CDR3 has 12 amino acids. Germline CDR1 is SQVTM and CDR2 is ANQGSEA. Trimming shortened V by 0 bases and J by 6 bases, and 8 bases separated the two germline ends. CDR3 sequence: CSVEDPGAEAFF. CDR3 bases: TGCAGCGTTGAAGATCCGGGGGCTGAAGCTTTCTTT.